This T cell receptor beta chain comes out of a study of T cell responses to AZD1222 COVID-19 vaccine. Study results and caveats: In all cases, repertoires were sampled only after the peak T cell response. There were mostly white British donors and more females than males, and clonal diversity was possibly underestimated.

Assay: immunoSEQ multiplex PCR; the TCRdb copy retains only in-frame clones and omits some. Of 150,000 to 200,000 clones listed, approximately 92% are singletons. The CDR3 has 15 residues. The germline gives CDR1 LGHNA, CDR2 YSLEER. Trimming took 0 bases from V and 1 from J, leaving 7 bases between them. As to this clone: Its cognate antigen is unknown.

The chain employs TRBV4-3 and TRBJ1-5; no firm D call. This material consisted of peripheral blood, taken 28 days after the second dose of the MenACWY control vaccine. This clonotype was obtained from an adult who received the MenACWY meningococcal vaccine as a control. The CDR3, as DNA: TGCGCCAGCAGCCAAGACCACGGGAGCAATCAGCCCCAGCATTTT. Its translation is CASSQDHGSNQPQHF.